This T cell receptor beta chain stems from a study of blood T cell repertoires in COVID-19. Study summary: Collection of acute and convalescent COVID-19 samples took place in the United States, Italy and Spain.

V dropped 0 bases and J dropped 4; count of bases not matched to a gene: 5. The CDR3 runs 16 residues. Germline CDR1 SGDLS, CDR2 YYNGEE. Original processing notes: Scientists estimated how many nucleated cells there were by amplifying reference gene primers. The protocol was immunoSEQ multiplex PCR, while the TCRdb copy is restricted to in-frame clones and leaves out a portion. From that table come the V and J calls and clone size; the DNA was used to work out D and trimming. Altogether approximately 210,000 clones are present, around 80% being singletons, with the ten largest covering roughly 12%. Sequencing used peripheral blood. The receptor comes from a woman aged 40-49 years with acute or convalescent COVID-19. V gene TRBV9 combines with J gene TRBJ2-3; TRBD2 matches at 10 bases. The CDR3 protein is CASSVELAGVSDTQYF. CDR3 bases: TGTGCCAGCAGCGTAGAGCTAGCGGGAGTATCAGATACGCAGTATTTT.